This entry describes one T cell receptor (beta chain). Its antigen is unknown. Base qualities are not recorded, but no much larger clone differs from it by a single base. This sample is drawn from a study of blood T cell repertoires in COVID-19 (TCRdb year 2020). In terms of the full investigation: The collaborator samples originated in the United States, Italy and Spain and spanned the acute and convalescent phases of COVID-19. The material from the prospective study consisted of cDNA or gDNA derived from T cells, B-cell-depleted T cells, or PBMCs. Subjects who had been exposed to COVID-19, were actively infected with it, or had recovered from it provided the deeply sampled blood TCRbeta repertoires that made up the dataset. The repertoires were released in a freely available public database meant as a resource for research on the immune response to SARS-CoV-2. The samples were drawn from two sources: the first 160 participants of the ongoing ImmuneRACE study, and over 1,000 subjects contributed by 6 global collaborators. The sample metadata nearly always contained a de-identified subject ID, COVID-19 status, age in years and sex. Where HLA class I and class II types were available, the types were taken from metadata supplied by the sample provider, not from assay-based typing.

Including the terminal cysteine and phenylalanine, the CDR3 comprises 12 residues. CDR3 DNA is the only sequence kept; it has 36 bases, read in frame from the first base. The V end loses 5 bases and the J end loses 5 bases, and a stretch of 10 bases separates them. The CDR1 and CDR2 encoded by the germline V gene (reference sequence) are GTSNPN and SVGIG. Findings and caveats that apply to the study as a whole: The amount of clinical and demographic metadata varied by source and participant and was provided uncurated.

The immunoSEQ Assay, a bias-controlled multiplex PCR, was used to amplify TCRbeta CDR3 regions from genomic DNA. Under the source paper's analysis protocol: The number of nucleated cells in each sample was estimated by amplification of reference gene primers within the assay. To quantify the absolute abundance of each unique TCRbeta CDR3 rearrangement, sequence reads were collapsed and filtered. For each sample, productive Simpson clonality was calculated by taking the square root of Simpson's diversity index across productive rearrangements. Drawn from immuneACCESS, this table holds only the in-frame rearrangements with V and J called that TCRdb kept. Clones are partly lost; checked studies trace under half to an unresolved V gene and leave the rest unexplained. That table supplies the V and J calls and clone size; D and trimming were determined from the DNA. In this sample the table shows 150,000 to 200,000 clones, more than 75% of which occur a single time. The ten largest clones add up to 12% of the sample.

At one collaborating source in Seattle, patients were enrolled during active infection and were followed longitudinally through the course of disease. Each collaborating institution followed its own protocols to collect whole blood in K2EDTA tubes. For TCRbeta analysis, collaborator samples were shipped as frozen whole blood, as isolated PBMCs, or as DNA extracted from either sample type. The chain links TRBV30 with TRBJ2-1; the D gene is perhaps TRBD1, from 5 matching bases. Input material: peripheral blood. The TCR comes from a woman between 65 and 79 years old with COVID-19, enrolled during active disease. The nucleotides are TGTGCCTGGGCTAGGGGTAACAATGAGCAGTTCTTC. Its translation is CAWARGNNEQFF.